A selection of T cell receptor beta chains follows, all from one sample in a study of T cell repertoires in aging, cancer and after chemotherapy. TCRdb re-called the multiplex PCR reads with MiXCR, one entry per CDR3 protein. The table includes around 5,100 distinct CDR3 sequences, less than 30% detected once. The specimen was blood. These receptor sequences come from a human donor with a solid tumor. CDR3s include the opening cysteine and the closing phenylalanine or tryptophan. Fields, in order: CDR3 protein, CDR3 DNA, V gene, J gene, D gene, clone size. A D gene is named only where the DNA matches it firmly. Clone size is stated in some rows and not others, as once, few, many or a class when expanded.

CASSIQVYEQYF,TGTGCCAGCAGCATACAGGTTTACGAGCAGTACTTC,TRBV11-1,TRBJ2-7,-,few
CATSPRLAGVIIGGTDTQYF,TGTGCCACCAGCCCCCGACTAGCGGGGGTCATTATAGGTGGCACAGATACGCAGTATTTT,TRBV15,TRBJ2-3,TRBD2,few
CASSIEVTPLAKNIQYF,TGTGCCAGTAGTATAGAAGTAACCCCGCTAGCCAAAAACATTCAGTACTTC,TRBV19,TRBJ2-4,-,-
CASSQEPGTGAYEQYF,TGTGCCAGCAGCCAGGAACCCGGGACAGGGGCCTACGAGCAGTACTTC,TRBV4-2,TRBJ2-7,TRBD1,-
CASSPFEGANYGYTF,TGTGCCAGCAGCCCCTTTGAGGGAGCAAACTATGGCTACACCTTC,TRBV30,TRBJ1-2,-,-
CASSSNWDYSYEQYF,TGTGCCAGCAGTTCCAATTGGGACTACTCCTACGAGCAGTACTTC,TRBV6-5,TRBJ2-7,TRBD2,medium-sized
CASSALGTGDTEAFF,TGTGCCAGCAGTGCTCTTGGGACAGGAGACACTGAAGCTTTCTTT,TRBV6-5,TRBJ1-1,TRBD1,few
CASSYPGQMNTEAFF,TGTGCCAGCAGCTACCCGGGACAGATGAACACTGAAGCTTTCTTT,TRBV13,TRBJ1-1,TRBD1,-
CASSFHGLGSYEQYF,TGTGCCAGCAGTTTTCATGGGCTTGGTTCCTACGAGCAGTACTTC,TRBV27,TRBJ2-7,-,-
CSARRGTGGGELFF,TGCAGCGCCAGGCGGGGCACCGGGGGCGGGGAGCTGTTTTTT,TRBV20-1,TRBJ2-2,-,-
CASSLTGLAGFSSTDTQYF,TGTGCCAGCAGTCTCACGGGACTAGCGGGGTTTTCTAGCACAGATACGCAGTATTTT,TRBV28,TRBJ2-3,TRBD2,-
CASAGHLTGNTIYF,TGTGCCAGCGCGGGACACTTGACTGGAAACACCATATATTTT,TRBV27,TRBJ1-3,-,-
CASSSSRWRNTEAFF,TGTGCCAGCAGTTCCAGTAGGTGGAGGAACACTGAAGCTTTCTTT,TRBV27,TRBJ1-1,-,few
CASSFASTLAGNNEQFF,TGTGCCAGCAGCTTTGCGTCAACCCTGGCGGGGAACAATGAGCAGTTCTTC,TRBV5-4,TRBJ2-1,-,-
CASSFMGPRTDTQYF,TGTGCCAGCAGCTTCATGGGGCCCCGCACAGATACGCAGTATTTT,TRBV7-9,TRBJ2-3,-,few
CASQYLGNEKLFF,TGTGCCAGCCAGTACCTGGGGAATGAAAAACTGTTTTTT,TRBV15,TRBJ1-4,-,few